One sample yielded the 20 T cell receptor beta chains listed below, sequenced in a study of T cells in Graves' hyperthyroidism and ophthalmopathy. Amplification of TCR beta CDR3 regions used RNA as the template. The study used the HTBI primer set for a first-round RT-PCR of the TCR CDR3. TCRdb re-analysed the multiplex PCR reads in MiXCR, keeping a single row per CDR3 protein. Of around 500,000 distinct CDR3 sequences in the sample, around 13% were seen once. Sequencing was done on a sample of blood. These receptors came from a woman in her forties with Graves' hyperthyroidism.

This clonotype was picked up a small number of times. The DNA of the CDR3 is TGCGCCAGCAGCCAAGAAAACAGGGGGAGTTCCGGGGAGCTGTTTTTT. Translated: CASSQENRGSSGELFF. The rearrangement joins TRBV4-1 to TRBJ2-2, with 8 nucleotides matching TRBD1. The V segment lost 0 bases and the J segment 6 bases; nucleotides outside the gene matches: 6. CDR1 and CDR2 from the germline V gene are MGHRA and YSYEKL. This CDR3 comprises 16 residues.

The chain has TRBV20-1 and TRBJ2-2; TRBD2 aligns across 13 bases. Germline V lookup: CDR1 DFQATT, CDR2 SNEGSKA (reference sequence). Trimming cost V 6 bases and J 2 bases; bases outside gene matches: 9. The CDR3 sequence is 17 residues long. DNA of the CDR3: TGCAGTGCCCCGGGACTAGCGGGGATCGCAAACACCGGGGAGCTGTTTTTT. It encodes CSAPGLAGIANTGELFF.

This clonotype was counted only a few times. The genes are TRBV7-9 and TRBJ2-1; D perhaps matches TRBD2 (6 bases). CDR1 SEHNR and CDR2 FQNEAQ come from the germline V gene (reference sequence). Between the trimmed V and J ends, which lost 1 base and 9 bases, there was a span of 16 bases. The CDR3 contains 15 residues. Here the CDR3 DNA reads TGTGCCAGCAGCTTAGGGCTAGCGCCAACCCTTGAGCAGTTCTTC. It specifies CASSLGLAPTLEQFF.

This sequence joins TRBV5-4 and TRBJ2-7; D may be TRBD2 (6 bases). The CDR3 loop spans 14 amino acids. The V end lost 1 base, the J end lost 2 bases, and 10 bases lay between the germline ends. Germline V gene lookup returns CDR1 SGHNT and CDR2 YYREEE (reference sequence). The CDR3 region is CASSLSLAPYEQYF. CDR3 DNA: TGTGCCAGCAGCTTGTCCCTAGCGCCCTACGAGCAGTACTTC.

This clonotype has a handful of counts. This sequence joins TRBV20-1 and TRBJ1-1, with TRBD1 identical over 7 bases. CDR1 is DFQATT and CDR2 is SNEGSKA in the germline V gene (reference sequence). The ends lost 6 bases at V and 3 bases at J; junction bases unmatched: 4. This CDR3 is 12 amino acids long. CDR3 DNA: TGCAGTGCCCCCCAGGGGGACACTGAAGCTTTCTTT. This sequence encodes CSAPQGDTEAFF.

The genes are TRBV7-2 and TRBJ2-1, with D perhaps TRBD2 (5 bases). This CDR3 is built from 11 residues. Germline-derived CDR1 and CDR2 are SGHTA and FQGNSA. V lost 5 bases, J lost 13 bases, and 12 bases lay in between. The CDR3 bases are TGTGCCAGCAGCGCGGACTTTTTACAGTTCTTC. This codes for CASSADFLQFF.

Many counts were recorded for this clonotype. V is TRBV2 and J is TRBJ2-7; TRBD1 might be the D (5 bases). CDR1 SNHLY and CDR2 FYNNEI come from the germline V gene. CDR3 length: 13 residues. V was cut by 0 bases and J by 6 bases, with 9 bases left in between. DNA of the CDR3: TGTGCCAGCAGTGAAGCGCCTACAGGCGAGCAGTACTTC. This translates into CASSEAPTGEQYF. The complete variable domain, with remaining parts taken from reference TRBV2 and TRBJ2-7, reads EPEVTQTPSHQVTQMGQEVILRCVPISNHLYFYWYRQILGQKVEFLVSFYNNEISEKSEIFDDQFSVERPDGSNFTLKIRSTKLEDSAMYFCASSEAPTGEQYFGPGTRLTVT.

The rearrangement joins TRBV5-1 to TRBJ1-4, with TRBD1 as a possible D gene (6 bases). The CDR3 has 15 amino acids. Germline V gives CDR1 SGHRS, CDR2 YFSETQ. V was pared by 0 bases and J by 1 base, with 7 bases between. CDR3: CASSLGGQTNEKLFF. CDR3 bases: TGCGCCAGCAGCTTGGGGGGACAAACTAATGAAAAACTGTTTTTT.

This clonotype was counted only a few times. The V call is TRBV20-1, the J call TRBJ2-7; perhaps TRBD1 as D (7 bases). This CDR3 region has 14 residues. V was shortened by 0 bases and J by 4 bases, with 13 bases between the two germline ends. Germline loops: CDR1 DFQATT, CDR2 SNEGSKA (reference sequence). DNA of the CDR3: TGCAGTGCTAGAGATCGCAGGGGGGAGTACGAGCAGTACTTC. Translated: CSARDRRGEYEQYF.

This clonotype was detected ten times or more. This chain connects TRBV28 to TRBJ2-7, with no clear D. CDR3 length equals 17 residues. Germline CDR1 reads MDHEN; CDR2 reads SYDVKM. V was pared by 5 bases and J by 3 bases, with 23 bases between. CDR3 region: CASSPPRRRVSLYEQYF. The CDR3 DNA reads TGTGCCAGCAGTCCTCCCCGACGCAGAGTAAGTCTCTACGAGCAGTACTTC.

Ten or more counts support this clonotype. The gene calls are TRBV20-1 and TRBJ1-1; TRBD1 might be the D (5 bases). Germline V gives CDR1 DFQATT, CDR2 SNEGSKA (reference sequence). The CDR3 is 13 amino acids. This CDR3 is CRVWDGGPAEAFF. For the CDR3, the DNA is TGCAGGGTTTGGGACGGAGGGCCGGCTGAAGCTTTCTTT.

This clonotype was seen ten or more times. This chain links TRBV5-1 with TRBJ2-7, with TRBD1 matching over 8 bases. CDR3 length: 14 amino acids. The V segment lost 3 bases and the J segment 3 bases; nucleotides outside the gene matches: 5. Germline V lookup: CDR1 SGHRS, CDR2 YFSETQ. CDR3 loop: CASSSGQGGYEQYF. The DNA of the CDR3 is TGCGCCAGCAGCTCAGGACAGGGAGGCTACGAGCAGTACTTC.

This clonotype came up many times. The chain is built from TRBV20-1 and TRBJ1-3; D is unclear. V lost 2 bases to trimming and J lost 4 bases, with 9 bases between them. From germline, CDR1 is DFQATT and CDR2 SNEGSKA (reference sequence). The CDR3 extends over 13 amino acids. DNA for the CDR3: TGCAGTGCTAGAATCTTTACAGGAAACACCATATATTTT. This gives the protein CSARIFTGNTIYF.

This clonotype showed up many times. The J gene is TRBJ2-1, the V gene TRBV28; no reliable D call. Germline V gene sequence: CDR1 MDHEN, CDR2 SYDVKM. This CDR3 region has 13 residues. The germline V and J ends were trimmed by 7 bases and 6 bases, with 13 bases remaining between them. The CDR3 loop is CASIRNSINEQFF. The CDR3 DNA reads TGTGCCAGCATTCGAAATAGTATCAATGAGCAGTTCTTC. Complete variable domain (other parts from reference TRBV28 and TRBJ2-1): DVKVTQSSRYLVKRTGEKVFLECVQDMDHENMFWYRQDPGLGLRLIYFSYDVKMKEKGDIPEGYSVSREKKERFSLILESASTNQTSMYLCASIRNSINEQFFGPGTRLTVL.

This clonotype was counted at least ten times. The chain carries TRBV13 and TRBJ1-1; 9 positions agree with TRBD1. CDR3 size: 13 residues. Germline V gives CDR1 PRHDT, CDR2 FYEKMQ (reference sequence). After removal of 4 bases from V and 10 bases from J, the junction contained 7 bases not matched to a gene. CDR3 sequence (DNA): TGTGCCAGCAGCTGGGACAGGGACCAGGGAGCTTTCTTT. Translating gives CASSWDRDQGAFF.

This clonotype appeared many times. The chain uses TRBV6-1 and TRBJ2-5; 8 positions agree with TRBD1. Germline CDR1 MNHNS, CDR2 SASEGT. CDR3 length: 12 residues. V lost 6 bases and J lost 11; bases outside the gene matches: 8. The CDR3 here is CASRDGTGLQYF. CDR3 in DNA: TGTGCCAGCAGGGACGGGACAGGCTTACAGTACTTC.

This clonotype has a handful of counts. This chain's CDR3 is CASSQERADGYTF. Written as DNA, the CDR3 is TGCGCCAGCAGCCAAGAAAGGGCCGATGGCTACACCTTC. The V and J genes are TRBV4-1 and TRBJ1-2; D is uncertain. This CDR3 has 13 amino acids. The ends were cut back, 0 bases at V and 6 bases at J, with 8 bases in the middle. The germline V gene encodes CDR1 MGHRA and CDR2 YSYEKL.

Of note for this clonotype: At one boundary the junction diverges from the germline segment, which might be a read error. The CDR3 DNA reads as TGTGCCAGTAGTCCCTCGCGGGGCTCCTATAGCAACCAGCCCCAGCATTTT. Residues: CASSPSRGSYSNQPQHF. The rearrangement joins TRBV19 to TRBJ1-5, with TRBD1 as a possible D gene (5 bases). The length of the CDR3 is 17 residues. Germline values: CDR1 LNHDA, CDR2 SQIVND (reference sequence). Looking up the rest from reference TRBV19 and TRBJ1-5 gives the full variable domain: DGGITQSPKYLFRKEGQNVTLSCEQNLNHDAMYWYRQDPGQGLRLIYYSQIVNDFQKGDIAEGYSVSREKKESFPLTVTSAQKNPTAFYLCASSPSRGSYSNQPQHFGDGTRLSIL.

This clonotype was counted ten times or more. The chain is built from TRBV28 and TRBJ1-6; D is possibly TRBD1 (5 bases). The CDR3 has 15 residues. The germline V and J ends were trimmed by 4 bases and 3 bases, with 10 bases remaining between them. CDR1 MDHEN and CDR2 SYDVKM come from the germline V gene. CDR3 loop: CASSSGTLYNSPLHF. The CDR3 coding sequence is TGTGCCAGCAGTTCCGGGACTCTCTATAATTCACCCCTCCACTTT.

The chain uses TRBV5-5 and TRBJ2-7; TRBD2 is a possible D gene (6 bases). CDR3 length equals 14 residues. Germline values: CDR1 SGHKS, CDR2 YYEKEE (reference sequence). V lost 7 bases to trimming and J lost 1 base, with 15 bases between them. CDR3 loop: CASGGAYGSYEQYF. CDR3 in DNA: TGTGCCAGCGGCGGGGCGTATGGGTCCTACGAGCAGTACTTC.